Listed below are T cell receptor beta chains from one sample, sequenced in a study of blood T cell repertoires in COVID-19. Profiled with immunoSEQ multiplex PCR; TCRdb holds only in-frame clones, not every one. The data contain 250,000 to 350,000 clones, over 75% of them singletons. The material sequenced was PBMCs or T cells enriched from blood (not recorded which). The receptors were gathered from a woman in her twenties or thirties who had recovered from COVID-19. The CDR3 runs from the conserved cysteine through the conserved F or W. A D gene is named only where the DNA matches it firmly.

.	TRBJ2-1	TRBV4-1	CASSPRQAYNEQFF	TGCGCCAGCAGCCCAAGACAGGCCTACAATGAGCAGTTCTTC
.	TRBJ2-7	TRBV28	CASHEVGSTPYEQYF	TGTGCCAGCCACGAAGTCGGGTCCACCCCCTACGAGCAGTACTTC
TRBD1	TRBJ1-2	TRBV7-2	CASSTRRDSYYGYTF	TGTGCCAGCAGCACCCGACGGGACAGTTACTATGGCTACACCTTC
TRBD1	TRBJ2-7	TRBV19	CASSITDRGLYEQYF	TGTGCCAGTAGTATAACCGACAGGGGACTCTACGAGCAGTACTTC
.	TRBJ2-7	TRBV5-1	CASSPPAVGTYEQYF	TGCGCCAGCAGCCCGCCGGCGGTTGGAACCTACGAGCAGTACTTC
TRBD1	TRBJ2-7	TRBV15	CATSRGGTGGPYEQYF	TGTGCCACCAGCAGAGGGGGGACAGGGGGACCCTACGAGCAGTACTTC
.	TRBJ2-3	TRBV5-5	CASSLGGFMDTQYF	TGTGCCAGCAGCTTGGGCGGGTTCATGGATACGCAGTATTTT
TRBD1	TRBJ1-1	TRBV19	CASTNDRGPEAFF	TGTGCCAGTACCAATGACAGGGGGCCTGAAGCTTTCTTT
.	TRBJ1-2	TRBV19	CASSIAVAGGIFNYGYTF	TGTGCCAGTAGTATAGCCGTGGCAGGAGGTATTTTTAACTATGGCTACACCTTC
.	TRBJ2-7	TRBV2	CASSKRSTLSYEQYF	TGTGCCAGCAGTAAGCGGTCCACCCTTTCCTACGAGCAGTACTTC
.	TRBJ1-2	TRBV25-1	CASSLRYSNNNYGYTF	TGTGCCAGCAGTCTCCGGTACAGTAATAATAACTATGGCTACACCTTC